Shown below are 17 T cell receptor beta chains from a single sample sequenced in a study of control samples from healthy donors and cancer patients. TCRdb's table, derived via immunoSEQ multiplex PCR, lists solely in-frame clones and lacks some. The data show approximately 86,000 clones, with under 90% seen just once and 2% to 2.5% held by the top ten. Sequenced sample: blood. These receptors came from a woman aged 40 to 50 in good health.

This CDR3 is CASSYSEIDEQFF. The CDR3 DNA reads as TGTGCCAGCAGTTACTCGGAGATCGATGAGCAGTTCTTC. The rearrangement uses TRBV6-5 and TRBJ2-1; D remains ambiguous. This CDR3 region has 13 residues. Per germline, CDR1 MNHEY and CDR2 SVGAGI. The V gene lost 0 bases and the J gene lost 8 bases, with 8 bases spanning the gap.

The chain couples TRBV27 to TRBJ2-7; D perhaps matches TRBD1 (5 bases). Looked up from germline, CDR1 is MNHEY and CDR2 is SMNVEV (reference sequence). The CDR3 loop spans 15 amino acids. The V end was cut by 6 bases, the J end by 5 bases, with 20 bases between. The CDR3 sequence is CASSSRTGFGDEQYF. The CDR3 DNA follows: TGTGCCAGCAGCTCTAGAACAGGATTTGGGGACGAGCAGTACTTC.

This clone was counted once. This chain links TRBV3-1 (or the pseudogene TRBV3-2) with TRBJ2-5, with D hard to call. CDR3 size: 12 residues. The germline V and J ends were trimmed by 1 base and 7 bases, with 7 bases remaining between them. Per germline, CDR1 LGHDT and CDR2 YNNKEL (reference sequence). CDR3 region: CASSQGPRTQYF. As DNA, the CDR3 is TGTGCCAGCAGCCAAGGGCCCCGGACCCAGTACTTC.

CDR3 amino acids: CASSESPNQPQHF. Written as DNA, the CDR3 is TGTGCCAGCAGCGAATCCCCAAATCAGCCCCAGCATTTT. The rearrangement joins TRBV9 to TRBJ1-5; D is unclear. The CDR3 sequence is 13 residues long. Trimming removed 3 bases from V and 4 bases from J, with 8 bases in between. CDR1 and CDR2 from the germline V gene are SGDLS and YYNGEE.

The genes are TRBV30 and TRBJ2-1; possible D gene TRBD2, 5 bases. The CDR3 runs to 17 residues. The V end was cut by 3 bases, the J end by 0 bases, with 18 bases between. Germline V gives CDR1 GTSNPN, CDR2 SVGIG (reference sequence). The CDR3 sequence: CAWSVSRSGGSYNEQFF. The CDR3 region has the DNA TGTGCCTGGAGCGTTTCCAGGAGCGGAGGCTCCTACAATGAGCAGTTCTTC.

This clone was counted ten times or more. The chain is built from TRBV7-9 and TRBJ1-2; unclear D gene. From germline, CDR1 is SEHNR and CDR2 FQNEAQ (reference sequence). Trimming cost V 5 bases and J 8 bases, with 18 bases left between them. The CDR3 runs 14 residues. CDR3 sequence: CASSASGGGGGYTF. CDR3 sequence (DNA): TGTGCCAGCAGCGCCTCGGGAGGAGGAGGAGGCTACACCTTC.

On this clone itself: The same CDR3 arises from other DNA sequences in this sample as well. The chain combines TRBV7-3 with TRBJ1-1; TRBD1 agrees at 7 bases. The CDR3 consists of 15 residues. V shed 2 bases, J shed 4 bases, and the junction held 7 bases outside the gene matches. Per germline, CDR1 SGHTA and CDR2 FQGTGA. Written as DNA, the CDR3 is TGTGCCAGCAGCTTAGGGGGTGCAGGGGGCACTGAAGCTTTCTTT. It translates to CASSLGGAGGTEAFF. The entire variable domain, with the rest obtained from reference TRBV7-3 and TRBJ1-1, is as follows: GAGVSQTPSNKVTEKGKYVELRCDPISGHTALYWYRQSLGQGPEFLIYFQGTGAADDSGLPNDRFFAVRPEGSVSTLKIQRTERGDSAVYLCASSLGGAGGTEAFFGQGTRLTVV.

This clone was seen a few times. The V and J genes are TRBV9 and TRBJ2-3; D may correspond to TRBD1 or TRBD2 (6 bases each). Trimming cost V 4 bases and J 4 bases, with 22 bases left between them. Per the germline V gene, CDR1 is SGDLS and CDR2 is YYNGEE. The CDR3 covers 17 residues. Here the CDR3 reads CASSPREGGGRADTQYF. In DNA, the CDR3 is TGTGCCAGCAGCCCCCGAGAAGGTGGGGGGCGCGCAGATACGCAGTATTTT.

The chain combines TRBV5-5 with TRBJ1-5; no firm D call. The germline gives CDR1 SGHKS, CDR2 YYEKEE (reference sequence). Trimming pared 2 bases from V and 2 bases from J, leaving 11 bases between. This CDR3 comprises 15 residues. DNA of the CDR3: TGTGCCAGCAGCTTCTCCCCCCAAGGCAATCAGCCCCAGCATTTT. The encoded protein is CASSFSPQGNQPQHF.

The chain carries TRBV4-3 and TRBJ2-1; 11 bases are shared with TRBD2. V lost 0 bases, J lost 9 bases, and 10 bases stayed unmatched. Looked up from germline, CDR1 is LGHNA and CDR2 is YSLEER. The CDR3 is 17 amino acids. In DNA form, the CDR3 reads TGCGCCAGCAGCCAAGATCCGGGACTAGCGGTCGGCGGTGAGCAGTTCTTC. This encodes CASSQDPGLAVGGEQFF.

This chain's CDR3 is CASSGPTGGRGYEQYF. CDR3 coding DNA: TGTGCCAGCAGTGGACCAACAGGGGGCAGGGGCTACGAGCAGTACTTC. This chain links TRBV6-1 with TRBJ2-7, with 9 bases that match TRBD1. CDR3 length: 16 residues. From germline, CDR1 is MNHNS and CDR2 SASEGT. Trimming took 4 bases from V and 3 from J; bases not matched to a gene: 10.

This sequence joins TRBV30 and TRBJ2-7; maybe TRBD1 (5 bases). Germline CDR1 is GTSNPN and CDR2 is SVGIG (reference sequence). This CDR3 has 14 amino acids. Trimming removed 3 bases at V and 5 bases at J, with 17 bases between. In DNA, the CDR3 is TGTGCCTGGAGACAACAGGCCCTCTGGGACGAGCAGTACTTC. It translates to CAWRQQALWDEQYF.

The chain joins TRBV30 to TRBJ2-1; D not resolved. The CDR3 totals 16 residues. The V and J ends lost 0 bases and 3 bases respectively, with 15 bases between them. Germline V lookup: CDR1 GTSNPN, CDR2 SVGIG (reference sequence). DNA for the CDR3: TGTGCCTGGAGTGTAACTGGGCGTCAGCGCTACAATGAGCAGTTCTTC. As protein: CAWSVTGRQRYNEQFF.

The chain carries TRBV18 and TRBJ2-3; D is unclear. Germline CDR1 KGHSH, CDR2 LQKENI. Trimming took off 0 bases at V and 6 bases at J, with 7 bases between the two ends. The length of the CDR3 is 13 residues. In DNA form, the CDR3 reads TGTGCCAGCTCACCACCGTTCGCCGATACGCAGTATTTT. It encodes CASSPPFADTQYF.

CDR3 coding DNA: TGTGCCAGCAGCTTGCGACAGGGGGCCACTAACTATGGCTACACCTTC. Protein product: CASSLRQGATNYGYTF. This chain links TRBV13 with TRBJ1-2; 10 positions agree with TRBD1. CDR1 PRHDT and CDR2 FYEKMQ come from the germline V gene (reference sequence). V shed 3 bases and J 0 bases; nucleotides not matched to a gene: 4. This CDR3 spans 16 amino acids. The full variable domain, rest sourced from reference TRBV13 and TRBJ1-2, is AAGVIQSPRHLIKEKRETATLKCYPIPRHDTVYWYQQGPGQDPQFLISFYEKMQSDKGSIPDRFSAQQFSDYHSELNMSSLELGDSALYFCASSLRQGATNYGYTFGSGTRLTVV.

The chain employs TRBV12-3 or TRBV12-4 and TRBJ2-7; D gene unclear. The CDR3 runs to 12 residues. V shed 5 bases and J shed 4 bases, with 9 bases lying between them. CDR3 in DNA: TGTGCCAGCAGTCTCAAATCTTACGAGCAGTACTTC. It codes for CASSLKSYEQYF.

The chain is built from TRBV4-1 and TRBJ1-5; D is ambiguous. The CDR3 runs to 16 residues. Per the germline V gene, CDR1 is MGHRA and CDR2 is YSYEKL. Trimming cost V 0 bases and J 6 bases, with 15 bases left between them. CDR3 sequence: CASSQDSEQLGQPQHF. The CDR3 nucleotides are TGCGCCAGCAGCCAAGATTCAGAACAGTTGGGTCAGCCCCAGCATTTT.